The 25 T cell receptor beta chains below come from one sample, sequenced in a study of blood T cell repertoires in COVID-19 (dated by TCRdb to 2019 to 2021). Library construction relied on the immunoSEQ multiplex PCR assay. In TCRdb, the immuneACCESS table is reduced to in-frame sequences with V and J assigned. These tables do not hold every clone; where another copy was compared, an unresolved V gene accounts for under half, and the others remain unexplained. This sample gives 75,000 to 95,000 clones in total; 75% to 85% of them show up just once. 20% to 25% of the sample is taken by the ten largest. Sample: peripheral blood. Receptors originate from a man aged 55 to 69 with acute or convalescent COVID-19.

The chain uses TRBV4-3 and TRBJ1-2, with D tentatively TRBD1 (6 bases). CDR1 LGHNA and CDR2 YSLEER come from the germline V gene. Between the trimmed V and J ends, which lost 0 bases and 4 bases, there was a span of 12 bases. The CDR3 is made up of 15 amino acids. The CDR3, as DNA: TGCGCCAGCAGCCAAGATCGGAACAGGGCCTATGGCTACACCTTC. Translating gives CASSQDRNRAYGYTF.

This clone was picked up one time. The V and J genes are TRBV2 and TRBJ2-1; TRBD1 agrees at 12 bases. Germline V gene lookup returns CDR1 SNHLY and CDR2 FYNNEI. The CDR3 consists of 14 residues. V shed 6 bases and J 8 bases; nucleotides not matched to a gene: 5. The CDR3 DNA sequence: TGTGCCAGCAGGAAGGGACAGGGGGCTTATGAGCAGTTCTTC. This encodes CASRKGQGAYEQFF.

V and J are TRBV4-2 and TRBJ1-1; no clear D gene. V shed 0 bases and J shed 3 bases, with 8 bases lying between them. This CDR3 region has 14 residues. Per germline, CDR1 LGHNA and CDR2 YNFKEQ. CDR3 DNA sequence: TGTGCCAGCAGCCAAGAAGACGGGGACACTGAAGCTTTCTTT. Translating gives CASSQEDGDTEAFF.

The rearrangement links TRBV23-1 to TRBJ1-2; TRBD1 matches 7 bases. TRBV23-1 is identified as an open reading frame with a role that is uncertain. Germline trimming cut 0 bases from V and 6 bases from J; bases unmatched to any gene: 10. This CDR3 has 16 amino acids. The CDR3 DNA is TGCGCCAGCAGTCAATCGACAGGACAGGCTCCCCATGGCTACACCTTC. Translating gives CASSQSTGQAPHGYTF.

The chain links TRBV9 to TRBJ1-2; D possibly corresponds to TRBD1 (6 bases). This CDR3 region has 15 residues. Germline-derived CDR1 and CDR2 are SGDLS and YYNGEE. Trimming removed 4 bases at V and 5 bases at J, with 18 bases between. The CDR3 is CASSPEGGSGYGYTF. Here the CDR3 DNA reads TGTGCCAGCAGCCCAGAAGGGGGATCTGGATATGGCTACACCTTC.

The V call is TRBV5-1, the J call TRBJ2-5, with 8 bases lining up with TRBD1. After removal of 0 bases from V and 5 bases from J, the junction contained 3 bases not matched to a gene. CDR1 and CDR2 (germline): SGHRS, YFSETQ. The CDR3 extends over 14 amino acids. CDR3 in amino acids: CASSLGDRGETQYF. The CDR3 region has the DNA TGCGCCAGCAGCTTGGGCGACAGGGGTGAGACCCAGTACTTC.

The chain links TRBV11-3 to TRBJ2-1, with 13 positions matching TRBD2. The CDR3 sequence is 16 residues long. The trim removed 4 bases at V and 8 bases at J, leaving 8 bases unmatched. From germline, CDR1 is SGHNT and CDR2 YENEEA. The CDR3 DNA reads as TGTGCCAGCAGCTCGGGACTAGCGGGGCCCGGGGATGAGCAGTTCTTC. Translated, it gives CASSSGLAGPGDEQFF.

This clone came up once. The chain recombines TRBV9 with TRBJ1-4; no clear D gene. Looked up from germline, CDR1 is SGDLS and CDR2 is YYNGEE. Between the trimmed V and J ends, which lost 0 bases and 4 bases, there was a span of 7 bases. The CDR3 is made up of 14 amino acids. The CDR3 loop reads CASSVADFNEKLFF. CDR3 coding DNA: TGTGCCAGCAGCGTAGCAGACTTTAATGAAAAACTGTTTTTT.

V gene TRBV6-5 combines with J gene TRBJ1-2; D unclear. Germline CDR1 and CDR2: MNHEY and SVGAGI. V was cut by 6 bases and J by 8 bases, with 19 bases left in between. This CDR3 comprises 14 residues. CDR3 sequence reads: CASRAWGEVKGYTF. CDR3 in DNA: TGTGCCAGCAGGGCCTGGGGAGAGGTTAAGGGCTACACCTTC.

V is TRBV30 and J is TRBJ1-1, with TRBD1 matching over 9 bases. Germline V gene data show CDR1 as GTSNPN and CDR2 as SVGIG (reference sequence). The CDR3 spans 16 residues. V lost 4 bases, J lost 5 bases, and 14 bases stayed unmatched. The CDR3 loop is CAWNGRDRVKDTEAFF. DNA of the CDR3: TGTGCCTGGAATGGACGGGACAGGGTGAAGGATACTGAAGCTTTCTTT.

This clone appeared once. V and J are TRBV9 and TRBJ2-3; TRBD2 aligns across 12 bases. The trim removed 7 bases at V and 4 bases at J, leaving 7 bases unmatched. Germline V lookup: CDR1 SGDLS, CDR2 YYNGEE. This CDR3 is 15 amino acids long. The chain's CDR3 is CASSLAGGQADTQYF. As DNA, the CDR3 is TGTGCCAGCTCTCTAGCGGGGGGGCAGGCAGATACGCAGTATTTT. Full variable domain (outside the CDR3, taken from reference TRBV9 and TRBJ2-3): DSGVTQTPKHLITATGQRVTLRCSPRSGDLSVYWYQQSLDQGLQFLIQYYNGEERAKGNILERFSAQQFPDLHSELNLSSLELGDSALYFCASSLAGGQADTQYFGPGTRLTVL.

V usage is TRBV6-2 or TRBV6-3 and J usage is TRBJ1-6; 8 nucleotides agree with TRBD1. Germline V lookup: CDR1 MNHEY, CDR2 SVGEGT. Trimming at V came to 0 bases and at J to 7 bases, leaving 5 bases not matched to a gene. The CDR3 is 16 amino acids. This chain's CDR3 is CASSYSQGAYNSPLHF. CDR3 DNA: TGTGCCAGCAGTTACTCGCAGGGGGCTTACAATTCACCCCTCCACTTT.

V and J are TRBV5-8 and TRBJ2-7; 8 positions agree with TRBD1. Germline CDR1 is SGHTS and CDR2 is YDEGEE. The length of the CDR3 is 16 residues. Germline trimming cut 4 bases from V and 5 bases from J; bases unmatched to any gene: 14. CDR3 nucleotide sequence: TGTGCCAGCAGCCGTTCTAGTGGACAGGGTCTGAACGAGCAGTACTTC. Translating it yields CASSRSSGQGLNEQYF. The full variable domain, in which reference TRBV5-8 and TRBJ2-7 provide the parts outside the CDR3, is EAGVTQSPTHLIKTRGQQATLRCSPISGHTSVYWYQQALGLGLQFLLWYDEGEERNRGNFPPRFSGRQFPNYSSELNVNALELEDSALYLCASSRSSGQGLNEQYFGPGTRLTVT.

Comments on this clone: Other DNA sequences within the sample encode an identical CDR3. V and J are TRBV18 and TRBJ2-3; unclear D gene. This CDR3 is 14 amino acids long. CDR1 is KGHSH and CDR2 is LQKENI in the germline V gene. The V and J ends lost 3 bases and 0 bases respectively, with 7 bases between them. CDR3 nucleotide sequence: TGTGCCAGCTCACCTGTTTCGAGCACAGATACGCAGTATTTT. It encodes CASSPVSSTDTQYF.

This sequence joins TRBV28 and TRBJ1-5; 8 nucleotides match TRBD1. J lost 6 bases, V lost 1 base, and 5 bases had no gene match. CDR1 is MDHEN and CDR2 is SYDVKM in the germline V gene. The CDR3 runs 15 residues. CDR3 in DNA: TGTGCCAGCAGTTTATCAGGGGGCGGGGGTCAGCCCCAGCATTTT. Translation gives CASSLSGGGGQPQHF.

The gene calls are TRBV2 and TRBJ1-3; a weak D match, TRBD1 (5 bases). Trimming removed 4 bases from V and 0 bases from J, with 13 bases in between. This CDR3 contains 16 residues. CDR1 SNHLY and CDR2 FYNNEI come from the germline V gene. In DNA form, the CDR3 reads TGTGCCAGCAGTGGGAGACAGACCAGCTCTGGAAACACCATATATTTT. Translation gives CASSGRQTSSGNTIYF. Supplemented by reference TRBV2 and TRBJ1-3, the full variable domain reads EPEVTQTPSHQVTQMGQEVILRCVPISNHLYFYWYRQILGQKVEFLVSFYNNEISEKSEIFDDQFSVERPDGSNFTLKIRSTKLEDSAMYFCASSGRQTSSGNTIYFGEGSWLTVV.

The chain is built from TRBV7-2 and TRBJ2-3; 11 bases are shared with TRBD2. Germline lookup yields CDR1 SGHTA and CDR2 FQGNSA. The V and J ends lost 5 bases and 4 bases, in that order; junction bases with no gene match: 8. CDR3 length: 16 residues. The CDR3 region has the DNA TGTGCCAGCAGCCGCACCTTAGCGGGGGGGGCAGATACGCAGTATTTT. This encodes CASSRTLAGGADTQYF.

The genes are TRBV5-5 and TRBJ1-2; D is undetermined. Germline loops: CDR1 SGHKS, CDR2 YYEKEE (reference sequence). Between the trimmed V and J ends, which lost 0 bases and 5 bases, there was a span of 14 bases. The CDR3 is 15 residues long. In nucleotides, the CDR3 is TGTGCCAGCAGCTTGGATGTAGAAGAGCGGTATGGCTACACCTTC. This codes for CASSLDVEERYGYTF. Supplemented by reference TRBV5-5 and TRBJ1-2, the full variable domain reads DAGVTQSPTHLIKTRGQQVTLRCSPISGHKSVSWYQQVLGQGPQFIFQYYEKEERGRGNFPDRFSARQFPNYSSELNVNALLLGDSALYLCASSLDVEERYGYTFGSGTRLTVV.

The gene calls are TRBV5-1 and TRBJ1-1, with D tentatively TRBD1 (5 bases). The CDR3 length is 15 residues. The germline V gene has CDR1 SGHRS and CDR2 YFSETQ. V dropped 0 bases and J dropped 3 bases, with 12 bases sitting between them. CDR3 protein: CASSLGPRGYTEAFF. The CDR3 DNA sequence: TGCGCCAGCAGCTTGGGTCCCCGGGGGTACACTGAAGCTTTCTTT. The whole variable domain, filled in from reference TRBV5-1 and TRBJ1-1, reads KAGVTQTPRYLIKTRGQQVTLSCSPISGHRSVSWYQQTPGQGLQFLFEYFSETQRNKGNFPGRFSGRQFSNSRSEMNVSTLELGDSALYLCASSLGPRGYTEAFFGQGTRLTVV.

The V gene is TRBV28, the J gene TRBJ1-6; no clear D gene. Germline assignment: CDR1 MDHEN and CDR2 SYDVKM. Trimming shortened V by 1 base and J by 8 bases, and 12 bases separated the two germline ends. The CDR3 spans 15 residues. The DNA of the CDR3 is TGTGCCAGCAGTTTATATTCGGGAAGATATTCACCCCTCCACTTT. It encodes CASSLYSGRYSPLHF.

This clone was counted only a few times. The V call is TRBV2, the J call TRBJ1-2; D gene ambiguous. The length of the CDR3 is 13 residues. Germline V CDR1 and CDR2: SNHLY, FYNNEI. V lost 7 bases and J 8 bases, leaving 17 bases between the germline ends. The CDR3 DNA follows: TGTGCCAGCAATCGCGACGGCAGGTCGGGCTACACCTTC. Its protein is CASNRDGRSGYTF.

The chain employs TRBV4-2 and TRBJ1-5; maybe TRBD1 (5 bases). V was pared by 1 base and J by 0 bases, with 13 bases between. The CDR3 is 17 amino acids. CDR1 LGHNA and CDR2 YNFKEQ come from the germline V gene. The CDR3 DNA reads TGTGCCAGCAGCCAAGTTCGGACACAAAATAGCAATCAGCCCCAGCATTTT. Protein product: CASSQVRTQNSNQPQHF.

This chain joins TRBV10-3 and TRBJ2-5, with TRBD2 matching over 10 bases. CDR1 and CDR2 (germline): ENHRY, SYGVKD. After removal of 0 bases from V and 1 base from J, the junction contained 2 bases not matched to a gene. The CDR3 totals 16 residues. This CDR3 reads CAISESLAGAQETQYF. CDR3 nucleotide sequence: TGTGCCATCAGTGAGTCGCTAGCGGGGGCCCAAGAGACCCAGTACTTC.

The chain employs TRBV7-9 and TRBJ2-7; D is perhaps TRBD1 (5 bases). The CDR3 runs to 15 residues. The V end lost 3 bases, the J end lost 3 bases, and 15 bases lay between the germline ends. Germline V gene sequence: CDR1 SEHNR, CDR2 FQNEAQ (reference sequence). CDR3 DNA sequence: TGTGCCAGCAGCTTTTCGCAGGGAAGAGACTACGAGCAGTACTTC. It is translated as CASSFSQGRDYEQYF.

There are many counts of this clone. V is TRBV3-1 (or the pseudogene TRBV3-2) and J is TRBJ2-5, with 9 bases that match TRBD1. CDR1 LGHDT and CDR2 YNNKEL come from the germline V gene (reference sequence). V shed 1 base, J shed 3 bases, and the junction held 3 bases outside the gene matches. CDR3 length equals 15 residues. The CDR3 nucleotides are TGTGCCAGCAGCCAAGGAGGGACAGGGAAAGAGACCCAGTACTTC. This codes for CASSQGGTGKETQYF.